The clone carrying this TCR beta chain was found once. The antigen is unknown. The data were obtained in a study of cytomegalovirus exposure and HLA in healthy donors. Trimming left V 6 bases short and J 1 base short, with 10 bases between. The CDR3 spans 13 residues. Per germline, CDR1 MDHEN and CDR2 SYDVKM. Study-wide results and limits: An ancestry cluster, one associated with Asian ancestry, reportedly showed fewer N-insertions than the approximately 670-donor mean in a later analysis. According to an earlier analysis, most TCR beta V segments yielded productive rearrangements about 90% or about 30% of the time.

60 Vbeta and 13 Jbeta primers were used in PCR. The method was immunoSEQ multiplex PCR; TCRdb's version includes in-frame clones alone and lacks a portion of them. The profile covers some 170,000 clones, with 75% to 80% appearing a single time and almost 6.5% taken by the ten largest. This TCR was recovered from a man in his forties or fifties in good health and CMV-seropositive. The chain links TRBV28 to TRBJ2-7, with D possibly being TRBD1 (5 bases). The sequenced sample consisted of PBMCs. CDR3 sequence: CASSGDSSYEQYF. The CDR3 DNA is TGTGCCAGCAGCGGAGACAGTTCCTACGAGCAGTACTTC. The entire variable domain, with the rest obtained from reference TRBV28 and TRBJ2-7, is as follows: DVKVTQSSRYLVKRTGEKVFLECVQDMDHENMFWYRQDPGLGLRLIYFSYDVKMKEKGDIPEGYSVSREKKERFSLILESASTNQTSMYLCASSGDSSYEQYFGPGTRLTVT.